These 5 T cell receptor beta chains originate from one sample sequenced in a study of shared clonotypes between healthy human individuals. Data came from immunoSEQ multiplex PCR; TCRdb stores just in-frame clones and leaves some out. Of about 1,800,000 clones listed, less than 95% are singletons. Naive CD8 cells comprised CD45RO-negative, CCR7-positively selected cells, excluding terminally differentiated effector memory CD45RA+ cells. Sequencing input: naive CD8+ T cells sorted from blood. These TCRs come from a man aged 18 to 29 in good health.

This clone was recorded only once. The rearrangement uses TRBV9 and TRBJ2-5, with a tentative D call TRBD2 (6 bases). Germline-derived CDR1 and CDR2 are SGDLS and YYNGEE. V gave up 3 bases and J gave up 4 bases, with 22 bases separating them. The CDR3 runs to 17 residues. The CDR3 DNA is TGTGCCAGCAGCGCGCACGCCCCCCCGGAGGGACGAGAGACCCAGTACTTC. It codes for CASSAHAPPEGRETQYF.

This rearrangement joins TRBV6-4 to TRBJ1-2, with 9 bases aligning to TRBD1. Germline V gene sequence: CDR1 MRHNA, CDR2 SNTAGT. With V trimmed by 3 bases and J by 0 bases, 5 bases remained unmatched. The CDR3 is 16 amino acids. CDR3 in amino acids: CASSEQGAGSNYGYTF. As DNA, the CDR3 is TGTGCCAGCAGTGAACAGGGGGCTGGATCTAACTATGGCTACACCTTC.

The rearrangement joins TRBV19 to TRBJ2-1, with a tentative D call TRBD2 (5 bases). The CDR3 is made up of 16 amino acids. The V and J ends lost 1 base and 7 bases respectively, with 17 bases between them. Looked up from germline, CDR1 is LNHDA and CDR2 is SQIVND (reference sequence). This chain's CDR3 is CASSIVSGLGLNEQFF. CDR3 coding DNA: TGTGCCAGTAGTATAGTAAGCGGACTGGGGTTGAATGAGCAGTTCTTC.

About this clone: In the same sample, other DNA sequences code for this CDR3. The rearrangement uses TRBV28 and TRBJ2-7, with D possibly being TRBD1 (6 bases). The CDR3 has 13 amino acids. Germline V gives CDR1 MDHEN, CDR2 SYDVKM. Trimming removed 8 bases at V and 6 bases at J, with 17 bases between. Here the CDR3 DNA reads TGTGCCAGCTCACTACAGGGTGTCGGCGAGCAGTACTTC. Translating it yields CASSLQGVGEQYF.

The genes are TRBV11-2 and TRBJ2-5, with 7 bases aligning to TRBD2. With 1 base clipped from V and 3 bases from J, the junction kept 5 bases outside the gene matches. This CDR3 is built from 15 residues. Looked up from germline, CDR1 is SGHAT and CDR2 is FQNNGV. The chain's CDR3 is CASSLAGLAEETQYF. CDR3 bases: TGTGCCAGCAGCTTAGCGGGGCTAGCGGAAGAGACCCAGTACTTC.